Listed below are T cell receptor beta chains from one sample, sequenced in a study of cytomegalovirus exposure and HLA in healthy donors. Method: immunoSEQ multiplex PCR; TCRdb's copy keeps in-frame clones and lacks some. Of roughly 120,000 clones listed, 80% to 85% are singletons. The sequenced material came from PBMCs. The receptors originated from a human donor in good health. The CDR3 runs from the conserved cysteine through the conserved F or W. A D gene is named only where the DNA matches it firmly. Size is omitted from some rows. Given values are once, few, many or a class for expanded clones.

v_gene,abundance,j_gene,d_gene,CDR3nt,CDR3aa
TRBV2,NA,TRBJ2-1,TRBD2,TGTGCCACCTTTGGGACTAGCGGGGGCAATGAGCAGTTCTTC,CATFGTSGGNEQFF
TRBV5-1,NA,TRBJ2-7,TRBD1,TGCGCCAGCAGCTTGACAGGGGTCGTCGGGGAGCAGTACTTC,CASSLTGVVGEQYF
TRBV29-1,once,TRBJ2-7,TRBD1,TGCAGCGTTGGGGGACAGGGCACCTCCTACGAGCAGTACTTC,CSVGGQGTSYEQYF
TRBV11-3,NA,TRBJ2-2,TRBD1,TGTGCCAGCAGCCCGACAGGGAAGGACACCGGGGAGCTGTTTTTT,CASSPTGKDTGELFF
TRBV4-1,NA,TRBJ2-1,NA,TGCGCCAGCAGCCTAAGAAGCGGGACACCCGACGGCAATGAGCAGTTCTTC,CASSLRSGTPDGNEQFF
TRBV27,NA,TRBJ1-2,NA,TGTGCCAGCCGAGCTATACAACAGGCAAGGGGGGGCTACACCTTC,CASRAIQQARGGYTF
TRBV27,NA,TRBJ2-7,NA,TGTGCCAGCAGTTTAACGGGACTCGCCTCCTACGAGCAGTACTTC,CASSLTGLASYEQYF
TRBV4-1,NA,TRBJ1-1,NA,TGCGCCAGCAGCCTGGGGAGCAGGTCGGGCACTGAAGCTTTCTTT,CASSLGSRSGTEAFF
TRBV19,NA,TRBJ2-5,TRBD1,TGTGCCAGTAGTATAGGACAGGGGGCAGAGACCCAGTACTTC,CASSIGQGAETQYF
TRBV5-6,NA,TRBJ2-2,TRBD2,TGTGCCAGCAGCTTGGGTCCGCGGGGGGGCCGCACCGGGGAGCTGTTTTTT,CASSLGPRGGRTGELFF
TRBV29-1,NA,TRBJ2-7,TRBD1,TGCAGCGCTTGGACAGGGGACTCCTACGAGCAGTACTTC,CSAWTGDSYEQYF
TRBV10-3,NA,TRBJ2-7,NA,TGTGCCATCATTAAACAGGCCTACGAGCAGTACTTC,CAIIKQAYEQYF
TRBV4-2,NA,TRBJ2-7,NA,TGTGCCAGCAGCCAAGAAGGACAGCTAAGCTACGAGCAGTACTTC,CASSQEGQLSYEQYF
TRBV5-4,NA,TRBJ2-7,TRBD1,TGCGCCAGCAGAAGGACAGGCGAGTACGAGCAGTACTTC,CASRRTGEYEQYF
TRBV21-1,NA,TRBJ2-5,NA,TGTGCCAGCAGCCACCACCAATGGAGACGAGAGACCCAGTACTTC,CASSHHQWRRETQYF
TRBV10-2,NA,TRBJ1-1,NA,TGCGCCGGCAGCACGGGGGTGAACACTGAAGCTTTCTTT,CAGSTGVNTEAFF
TRBV7-9,NA,TRBJ2-1,TRBD2,TGTGCCAGCAGCTTAGATGGGAGGGATTATGAGCAGTTCTTC,CASSLDGRDYEQFF
TRBV6-1,NA,TRBJ1-4,NA,TGTGCCAGCACGCAGGGTTATGAAAAACTGTTTTTT,CASTQGYEKLFF
TRBV5-1,NA,TRBJ2-1,NA,TGCGCCAGCAGCTTGGTATCGGGGATAGGGAATGAGCAGTTCTTC,CASSLVSGIGNEQFF
TRBV5-1,NA,TRBJ1-2,TRBD1,TGCGCCAGCAGCTTTGAAGGGGGCAGTAACTATGGCTACACCTTC,CASSFEGGSNYGYTF